This TCR beta chain was recovered during a study of cytomegalovirus exposure and HLA in healthy donors. Findings and caveats of the study: A later analysis linked a missense DCLRE1C variant to TCR beta V- and J-gene trimming.

The PCR was carried out with 60 Vbeta primers and 13 Jbeta primers. Libraries were prepared by immunoSEQ multiplex PCR; TCRdb keeps only in-frame clonotypes and omits some of them. Of some 180,000 clones listed, 70% to 80% were seen once; the top ten hold 2.9%. About this clone: Antigen unknown.

This TCR derives from a male donor in good health and CMV-seronegative. Sample: PBMCs.

The CDR3 nucleotides are TGTGCCAGCAGTACGTCTGAGCGAGAGTTCTTC. Translating it yields CASSTSEREFF. The chain carries TRBV28 and TRBJ2-1, with D unresolved. This CDR3 has 11 residues. The germline V gene has CDR1 MDHEN and CDR2 SYDVKM. With 5 bases removed from V and 14 bases from J, the gap between germline ends came to 13 bases.